Following are 25 T cell receptor beta chains from one sample sequenced in a study of early T cells in non-severe SARS-CoV-2 infection. One entry per CDR3 protein, called by TCRdb with MiXCR from the 5' RACE reads. This repertoire shows about 57,000 distinct CDR3 sequences, 10% found once; its top ten account for 8.6%. The sequenced sample was whole blood. All receptors come from an adult who was a healthcare worker with PCR-confirmed SARS-CoV-2 infection or an uninfected control (not recorded which).

Regarding this clonotype: This may stem from a read error, because a much larger clone lies one nucleotide away. The chain couples TRBV6-1 to TRBJ1-1; D uncertain. V was cut by 4 bases and J by 0 bases, with 9 bases left in between. CDR1 is MNHNS, CDR2 SASEGT, per germline. The CDR3 consists of 14 residues. The CDR3 nucleotides are TGTGCCAGCAGTGCATGGGTCATGAACACTGAAGCTTTCTTT. It yields the protein CASSAWVMNTEAFF.

This clonotype was recorded at least ten times. V and J are TRBV5-1 and TRBJ2-3; no firm D call. V lost 1 base to trimming and J lost 2 bases, with 8 bases between them. The germline gives CDR1 SGHRS, CDR2 YFSETQ. This CDR3 has 14 residues. CDR3 protein: CASSLSSLTDTQYF. Here the CDR3 DNA reads TGCGCCAGCAGCTTGAGTAGTCTCACAGATACGCAGTATTTT.

V is TRBV7-2 and J is TRBJ2-3; D is unresolved. The V gene lost 1 base and the J gene lost 3 bases, with 11 bases spanning the gap. Germline-derived CDR1 and CDR2 are SGHTA and FQGNSA. The length of the CDR3 is 15 residues. CDR3: CASSLEVGRTDTQYF. The CDR3 DNA reads TGTGCCAGCAGCTTAGAAGTGGGTCGGACAGATACGCAGTATTTT.

V is TRBV10-2 and J is TRBJ1-6; possibly TRBD1 for D (5 bases). The CDR3 contains 14 residues. Trimming removed 7 bases at V and 8 bases at J, with 15 bases between. Germline assignment: CDR1 WSHSY and CDR2 SAAADI. The CDR3 reads CASNLEKGDSPLHF. In DNA form, the CDR3 reads TGCGCCAGCAATCTGGAAAAAGGGGATTCACCCCTCCACTTT.

This clonotype was seen a few times. This chain joins TRBV15 and TRBJ2-2; D unclear. Germline CDR1 LNHNV, CDR2 YYDKDF (reference sequence). The CDR3 has 12 amino acids. V dropped 8 bases and J dropped 7 bases, with 11 bases sitting between them. The DNA for the CDR3 is TGTGCCACCGAGACCTCCGGCGGGGAGCTGTTTTTT. Amino acids: CATETSGGELFF.

This clonotype was seen at least ten times. The chain recombines TRBV3-1 with TRBJ2-5; D not resolved. The CDR3 is made up of 17 amino acids. Germline CDR1 LGHDT, CDR2 YNNKEL (reference sequence). With 0 bases removed from V and 5 bases from J, the gap between germline ends came to 19 bases. CDR3 sequence (DNA): TGTGCCAGCAGCCAAGAAACGGAATTAGGTTACCGTGAGACCCAGTACTTC. Amino acid sequence: CASSQETELGYRETQYF.

This clonotype came up many times. The genes are TRBV18 and TRBJ1-5; D uncertain. The ends were cut back, 3 bases at V and 5 bases at J, with 8 bases in the middle. The germline V gene encodes CDR1 KGHSH and CDR2 LQKENI. CDR3 length equals 13 residues. CDR3 sequence reads: CASSPYQDQPQHF. Here the CDR3 DNA reads TGTGCCAGCTCACCTTATCAGGATCAGCCCCAGCATTTT.

This clonotype was seen a handful of times. The chain links TRBV20-1 to TRBJ2-3; 10 nucleotides line up with TRBD2. This CDR3 spans 16 amino acids. Germline assignment: CDR1 DFQATT and CDR2 SNEGSKA (reference sequence). V trimming: 2 bases; J trimming: 5 bases; junction bases outside the gene matches: 10. The CDR3 region has the DNA TGCAGTGCTAGAAATGCGGCTAGCGGGAGCGTAGATACGCAGTATTTT. Translating gives CSARNAASGSVDTQYF.

This clonotype was detected many times. The rearrangement joins TRBV30 to TRBJ2-7; 7 bases fit TRBD2. In germline, CDR1 is GTSNPN, CDR2 SVGIG (reference sequence). The CDR3 sequence is 14 residues long. J lost 3 bases, V lost 3 bases, and 8 bases had no gene match. DNA of the CDR3: TGTGCCTGGAGCGATCCCGGGACTAACTACGAGCAGTACTTC. Protein sequence: CAWSDPGTNYEQYF. Filled out from reference TRBV30 and TRBJ2-7, the complete variable domain reads SQTIHQWPATLVQPVGSPLSLECTVEGTSNPNLYWYRQAAGRGLQLLFYSVGIGQISSEVPQNLSASRPQDRQFILSSKKLLLSDSGFYLCAWSDPGTNYEQYFGPGTRLTVT.

This clonotype has a count of ten or more. The chain is built from TRBV7-9 and TRBJ2-1, with no clear D. V dropped 6 bases and J dropped 6 bases, with 9 bases sitting between them. The germline V gene has CDR1 SEHNR and CDR2 FQNEAQ (reference sequence). The CDR3 runs 12 residues. The CDR3 coding sequence is TGTGCCAGCAGATCAAATGCCAATGAGCAGTTCTTC. It is translated as CASRSNANEQFF.

The V gene is TRBV11-2, the J gene TRBJ2-2, with unresolved D. This CDR3 is built from 11 residues. CDR1 is SGHAT, CDR2 FQNNGV, per germline. CDR3 sequence (DNA): TGTATGATGCGGTCTTTCGGGGAGCTGTTTTTT. Translating gives CMMRSFGELFF. The full variable domain, completed using reference TRBV11-2 and TRBJ2-2, is EAGVAQSPRYKIIEKRQSVAFWCNPISGHATLYWYQQILGQGPKLLIQFQNNGVVDDSQLPKDRFSAERLKGVDSTLKIQPAKLEDSAVYLCMMRSFGELFFGEGSRLTVL.

V usage is TRBV5-1 and J usage is TRBJ1-5; no reliable D call. The CDR3 totals 15 residues. Germline V gives CDR1 SGHRS, CDR2 YFSETQ. V lost 1 base to trimming and J lost 4 bases, with 12 bases between them. The CDR3 is CASSLMPATNQPQHF. The CDR3 DNA follows: TGCGCCAGCAGCTTGATGCCAGCAACAAATCAGCCCCAGCATTTT. The whole variable domain, remainder taken from reference TRBV5-1 and TRBJ1-5, is KAGVTQTPRYLIKTRGQQVTLSCSPISGHRSVSWYQQTPGQGLQFLFEYFSETQRNKGNFPGRFSGRQFSNSRSEMNVSTLELGDSALYLCASSLMPATNQPQHFGDGTRLSIL.

This clonotype has ten or more counts. The CDR3 is CASSEAGELFF. The CDR3 DNA is TGTGCCAGCAGTGAAGCCGGGGAGCTGTTTTTT. The chain combines TRBV6-1 with TRBJ2-2, with unresolved D. Germline CDR1 is MNHNS and CDR2 is SASEGT. V was shortened by 0 bases and J by 7 bases, with 0 bases between the two germline ends. The length of the CDR3 is 11 residues.

The table lists this clonotype with many counts. The chain uses TRBV4-1 and TRBJ1-5; D is perhaps TRBD1 (6 bases). CDR3 length: 15 residues. Trimming stripped 1 base from V and 3 bases from J, with 10 bases between. In germline, CDR1 is MGHRA, CDR2 YSYEKL. The DNA of the CDR3 is TGCGCCAGCAGCCAAGTTTCAGGGGTCAATCAGCCCCAGCATTTT. As protein: CASSQVSGVNQPQHF.

This clonotype was seen repeatedly, ten times or more. The chain uses TRBV6-5 and TRBJ2-6; 10 bases line up with TRBD1. J was trimmed by 2 bases and V by 7 bases; bases with no gene match: 8. The CDR3 extends over 17 amino acids. The germline CDR1 and CDR2 sequences are MNHEY and SVGAGI. The chain's CDR3 is CASTRGQGVAGANVLTF. CDR3 DNA: TGTGCCAGCACAAGAGGACAGGGGGTCGCTGGGGCCAACGTCCTGACTTTC.

The chain joins TRBV15 to TRBJ2-3; D is perhaps TRBD2 (6 bases). Germline assignment: CDR1 LNHNV and CDR2 YYDKDF (reference sequence). CDR3 length: 19 residues. Between the trimmed V and J ends, which lost 0 bases and 1 base, there was a span of 20 bases. The CDR3 region is CATSRDGDWTGDGTDTQYF. The CDR3 coding sequence is TGTGCCACCAGCAGAGATGGGGACTGGACGGGAGACGGCACAGATACGCAGTATTTT.

The rearrangement uses TRBV9 and TRBJ2-2; the D gene is possibly TRBD2 (5 bases). The CDR3 runs to 15 residues. Germline CDR1 SGDLS, CDR2 YYNGEE. V lost 4 bases, J lost 2 bases, and 12 bases lay in between. The CDR3 is CASSILGINTGELFF. The CDR3 DNA is TGTGCCAGCAGCATACTAGGAATCAACACCGGGGAGCTGTTTTTT.

The table lists this clonotype with a few counts. The chain recombines TRBV7-2 with TRBJ2-5; 8 nucleotides agree with TRBD1. Germline CDR1 reads SGHTA; CDR2 reads FQGNSA. This CDR3 is built from 13 residues. After removal of 5 bases from V and 4 bases from J, the junction contained 3 bases not matched to a gene. The CDR3 DNA is TGTGCCAGCAGCCGCGGACAGGGAGAGACCCAGTACTTC. Translating gives CASSRGQGETQYF.

This clonotype occurred a few times. V gene TRBV9 combines with J gene TRBJ2-7; TRBD2 is a possible D gene (6 bases). CDR3 length: 14 amino acids. Trimming took off 0 bases at V and 6 bases at J, with 13 bases between the two ends. Per germline, CDR1 SGDLS and CDR2 YYNGEE. The CDR3 DNA follows: TGTGCCAGCAGCGTAGCCGGGACTTTCCGCGAGCAGTACTTC. Translation: CASSVAGTFREQYF.

This clonotype has only a few counts. The J gene is TRBJ2-1, the V gene TRBV7-9, with TRBD2 matching over 10 bases. CDR1 and CDR2 from the germline V gene are SEHNR and FQNEAQ (reference sequence). The CDR3 extends over 17 amino acids. V lost 5 bases to trimming and J lost 6 bases; unmatched junction nucleotides: 13. In DNA, the CDR3 is TGTGCCAGCAGCCAGTCTAGCGGGAGTCCTCCGGGCAATGAGCAGTTCTTC. It specifies CASSQSSGSPPGNEQFF.

The chain joins TRBV7-9 to TRBJ2-7; 11 bases line up with TRBD2. J was trimmed by 5 bases and V by 10 bases; bases with no gene match: 16. Germline V lookup: CDR1 SEHNR, CDR2 FQNEAQ (reference sequence). This CDR3 spans 16 amino acids. The CDR3 here is CATSTSDTSGRNEQYF. In DNA form, the CDR3 reads TGTGCCACTTCGACCTCAGATACTAGCGGGAGAAACGAGCAGTACTTC.

At least ten counts were recorded for this clonotype. This rearrangement joins TRBV27 to TRBJ2-5; TRBD1 matches at 8 bases. Germline trimming cut 2 bases from V and 4 bases from J; bases unmatched to any gene: 12. This CDR3 contains 17 residues. In germline, CDR1 is MNHEY, CDR2 SMNVEV (reference sequence). CDR3: CASSLQNRQGNRETQYF. CDR3 in DNA: TGTGCCAGCAGTTTACAGAACCGACAGGGGAATAGAGAGACCCAGTACTTC.

There are many counts of this clonotype. This rearrangement joins TRBV6-2 or TRBV6-3 to TRBJ1-5, with D tentatively TRBD1 (5 bases). Germline V gives CDR1 MNHEY, CDR2 SVGEGT. This CDR3 comprises 14 residues. The V gene lost 2 bases and the J gene lost 3 bases, with 8 bases spanning the gap. DNA of the CDR3: TGTGCCAGCAGTTACGGGGGTTTCAATCAGCCCCAGCATTTT. This codes for CASSYGGFNQPQHF.

This chain uses TRBV6-4 with TRBJ2-3; 10 bases map to TRBD2. Germline lookup yields CDR1 MRHNA and CDR2 SNTAGT. The CDR3 sequence is 16 residues long. The V gene end was trimmed by 2 bases and the J gene end by 2 bases; junction bases not matched to a gene: 4. CDR3 DNA sequence: TGTGCCAGCAGTGACCAAGCGGGAGGGGCCACAGATACGCAGTATTTT. As protein: CASSDQAGGATDTQYF.

This clonotype was counted at least ten times. This sequence joins TRBV19 and TRBJ2-1; D call uncertain. V was trimmed by 5 bases and J by 12 bases, leaving 20 bases between them. The CDR3 sequence is 14 residues long. Germline V CDR1 and CDR2: LNHDA, SQIVND (reference sequence). The CDR3 nucleotides are TGTGCCAGTAGTTGGGTCGGACCTCTAGATGCGCAGTTCTTC. As protein: CASSWVGPLDAQFF.